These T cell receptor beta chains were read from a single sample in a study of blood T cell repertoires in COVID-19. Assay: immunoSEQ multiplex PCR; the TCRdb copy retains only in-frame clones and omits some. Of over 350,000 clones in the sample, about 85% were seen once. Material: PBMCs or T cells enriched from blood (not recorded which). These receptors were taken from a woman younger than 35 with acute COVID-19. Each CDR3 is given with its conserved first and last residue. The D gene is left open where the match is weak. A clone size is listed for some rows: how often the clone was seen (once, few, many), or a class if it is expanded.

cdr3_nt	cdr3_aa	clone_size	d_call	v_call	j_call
TGTGCCAGCAGCTATGGGGGGACAGGGAGGGGCTACACCTTC	CASSYGGTGRGYTF	-	TRBD1	TRBV13	TRBJ1-2
TGCAGTGCTAGTCCGGCAAGCGGGAGCACAGATACGCAGTATTTT	CSASPASGSTDTQYF	-	-	TRBV20-1	TRBJ2-3
TGTGCCAGCAGCTTGACAGGAGAAAACATTCAGTACTTC	CASSLTGENIQYF	-	-	TRBV7-9	TRBJ2-4
TGTGCCAGCAGCTACATGGGCAACGAGCAGTACTTC	CASSYMGNEQYF	once	-	TRBV6-5	TRBJ2-7
TGTGCCAGTATCCCGACAGGGGGCTGGGGAGTGAACACTGAAGCTTTCTTT	CASIPTGGWGVNTEAFF	-	TRBD1	TRBV19	TRBJ1-1
TGTGCCACCAGTGATTCAGGGAAGGGGGACTATGGCTACACCTTC	CATSDSGKGDYGYTF	-	-	TRBV24-1	TRBJ1-2
TGCGCCAGCAGCTTGTCACAGGGGAACACCGGGGAGCTGTTTTTT	CASSLSQGNTGELFF	-	-	TRBV5-1	TRBJ2-2
TGTGCCAGCAGCGGCCATCCGTCCCCGGGGAAGGAAAAACTGTTTTTT	CASSGHPSPGKEKLFF	-	-	TRBV5-5	TRBJ1-4
TGTGCCAGCAGCCCACAAGTCGAGAGGGGGTACGAGCAGTACTTC	CASSPQVERGYEQYF	-	-	TRBV7-2	TRBJ2-7
TGTGCCAGCAGTTTACCCACAACTAGCGGGGGGGCGGTGACCCACTCCTACAATGAGCAGTTCTTC	CASSLPTTSGGAVTHSYNEQFF	-	TRBD2	TRBV28	TRBJ2-1
TGTGCCAGCAGTTTCGATGCGGGGGGGTCCTACAATGAGCAGTTCTTC	CASSFDAGGSYNEQFF	-	TRBD2	TRBV27	TRBJ2-1
TGTGCCAGCAGCTGGCTGAAGGGGGTCCACGAGCAGTACTTC	CASSWLKGVHEQYF	-	-	TRBV28	TRBJ2-7
TGCGCCAGCAGGTTCGGACAGGGCCCAAATAATGAGCAGTTCTTC	CASRFGQGPNNEQFF	-	TRBD1	TRBV5-1	TRBJ2-1
TGTGCCAGCAGCCGGACAGGGGCGGGCACCGGGGAGCTGTTTTTT	CASSRTGAGTGELFF	-	TRBD1	TRBV7-8	TRBJ2-2
TGTGCCAGCAGAACAGGGCCCTATGGCTACACCTTC	CASRTGPYGYTF	-	-	TRBV27	TRBJ1-2
TGTGCCAGCAGTGCCCCGGTCGTACCCTCACCCCTCCACTTT	CASSAPVVPSPLHF	-	-	TRBV28	TRBJ1-6
TGTGCCAGCAGTCAGTCGGGGGAGGGTGCAGATACGCAGTATTTT	CASSQSGEGADTQYF	few	TRBD2	TRBV6-2/TRBV6-3	TRBJ2-3
TGTGCCAGCAGCCAAGTTCGGGGAGACAACGATGAGCAGTTCTTC	CASSQVRGDNDEQFF	few	-	TRBV14	TRBJ2-1
TGCGCCAGCAGCTTGGATGTACAGGGAACTGGCTACACCTTC	CASSLDVQGTGYTF	once	-	TRBV5-1	TRBJ1-2
TGTGCCAGCACCAGCCCCCGGGGAGGCAATGAGCAGTTCTTC	CASTSPRGGNEQFF	-	-	TRBV5-4	TRBJ2-1
TGCGCCAGCAGTTGGACAGTCAACTATGGCTACACCTTC	CASSWTVNYGYTF	few	-	TRBV5-1	TRBJ1-2
TGTGCCAGCTCACCGACAGGGGGAGTCAACTATGGCTACACCTTC	CASSPTGGVNYGYTF	-	TRBD1	TRBV18	TRBJ1-2
TGTGCCAGCAGCTTATTTTACGGGGGAACCGAATGGGGCAATGAGCAGTTCTTC	CASSLFYGGTEWGNEQFF	-	-	TRBV7-2	TRBJ2-1
TGTGCCAGCAGCCCCGTAGCGGGGGGCTACAATGAGCAGTTCTTC	CASSPVAGGYNEQFF	-	TRBD2	TRBV6-8	TRBJ2-1
TGTGCCACCAGTGCCCCGGTCGGGGTTGAGGGCTACACCTTC	CATSAPVGVEGYTF	-	-	TRBV24-1	TRBJ1-2
TGTGCCAGCAGCTCGGACAGGGGAAGGGGAAAACTGTTTTTT	CASSSDRGRGKLFF	-	TRBD1	TRBV11-2	TRBJ1-4
TGTGCCAGCAGACCCGGGACAGGGACACCCTATGGCTACACCTTC	CASRPGTGTPYGYTF	-	TRBD1	TRBV7-9	TRBJ1-2
TGTGCCAGCAGCTTAGACACCTACACCGGGGAGCTGTTTTTT	CASSLDTYTGELFF	-	-	TRBV7-9	TRBJ2-2
TGTGCCAGCAGTCGTGCGCTTAGATCACCCCTCCACTTT	CASSRALRSPLHF	-	-	TRBV27	TRBJ1-6
TGTGCCAGCAGCGAGGGGGACAGGGCTAACTATGGCTACACCTTC	CASSEGDRANYGYTF	-	TRBD1	TRBV9	TRBJ1-2
TGTGCCAGCACCAAGGGGGTTAGCGGGAGAGAGGAGACCCAGTACTTC	CASTKGVSGREETQYF	-	TRBD2	TRBV5-4	TRBJ2-5
TGTGCCAGCAGCTCGTTTAAGGCAGGTGAAAAACTGTTTTTT	CASSSFKAGEKLFF	once	-	TRBV9	TRBJ1-4
TGTGCCAGCAGTTACCTACAGGGGGTCACTGAAGCTTTCTTT	CASSYLQGVTEAFF	once	TRBD1	TRBV6-5	TRBJ1-1
TGCGCCAGCAGTGAGTCCGCGGGACTAGCGGGGGAGACAGATACGCAGTATTTT	CASSESAGLAGETDTQYF	-	TRBD2	TRBV10-1	TRBJ2-3
TGTGCCAGCAGTGAGGTCGGTACTGAAGCTTTCTTT	CASSEVGTEAFF	-	-	TRBV6-2/TRBV6-3	TRBJ1-1
TGTGCCAGTTGGTCTAGCGGGAGGGCCGGGGAGCAGTTCTTC	CASWSSGRAGEQFF	-	TRBD2	TRBV19	TRBJ2-1
TGTGCCAGCAGCCTGGAGCCCGGGGACTATGGCTACACCTTC	CASSLEPGDYGYTF	-	-	TRBV5-4	TRBJ1-2
TGTGCCAGCAGTAGATTCGGGGGGACAGGGGATCAGCCCCAGCATTTT	CASSRFGGTGDQPQHF	-	TRBD1	TRBV2	TRBJ1-5
TGCGCCAGCACCAGCTACGAGACAGACTCGAACACTGAAGCTTTCTTT	CASTSYETDSNTEAFF	-	-	TRBV5-1	TRBJ1-1
TGTGCCAGCAGCCCCAGGACAGGGGGCACATACGAGCAGTACTTC	CASSPRTGGTYEQYF	-	TRBD1	TRBV6-2/TRBV6-3	TRBJ2-7
TGTGCCAGTAGTATAAACAGGGGGAGGTATCAGCCCCAGCATTTT	CASSINRGRYQPQHF	-	TRBD1	TRBV19	TRBJ1-5
TGTGCCATCAGTAACCCCGGACTCCAGAACACTGAAGCTTTCTTT	CAISNPGLQNTEAFF	-	-	TRBV10-3	TRBJ1-1